This T cell receptor beta chain was captured in a study of tumor-infiltrating lymphocytes in primary liver carcinoma (dated by TCRdb to the late 2010s). At the level of the whole study: Of the five patients (three men and two women, aged 30 to 69 years), four had hepatocellular carcinoma and one had combined HCC and intrahepatic cholangiocarcinoma. Each sample produced about 3.5 to 7.13 million productive TCRbeta reads, and read depth showed no significant difference between tissue types. High reproducibility was observed for the technical replicate repertoires, with mean shared-clone rates approximately 0.9 and correlation coefficients above 0.95. A total of 35 specimens from 5 patients underwent TCRbeta repertoire sequencing, comprising some 25 tumor regions, 5 adjacent noncancerous liver tissues and 5 peripheral blood samples. The study combined TCRbeta repertoire sequencing, expression microarrays and whole-exome sequencing across five regions of each liver tumor, with adjacent normal tissue and blood. The five patients had tumors staged T1-T3 N0M0, with maximum diameters ranging from about 4.2 to 10 cm. The roughly 27 tumor region samples were profiled with Agilent mRNA microarrays so that TCRbeta repertoire diversity could be related to the local molecular phenotype. Points the paper makes about the study in general: Repertoire overlap was higher between tumor regions (mean about 36%) than tumor-adjacent (approximately 17%) or tumor-blood (about 14%) pairs, consistent with antigen-driven expansion. The study included only four to six patients, and the authors note findings should be validated in a larger study. Since the samples were bulk and unsorted, there was no way to compare CD4+ and CD8+ T cell repertoires. Only about 7-24% of top clones were present in all five regions of a tumor, suggesting spatial heterogeneity of tumor-infiltrating T cells. Only the TCR beta chain was sequenced, which likely underestimates true repertoire diversity because unpaired alpha chains were not captured. A significantly larger repertoire fraction was made up by the top 250 clones in tumors than in blood (p = 0.039).

From its cysteine to its phenylalanine, the CDR3 spans 14 amino acids. CDR3 DNA only is kept here, 42 bases in frame from base 1. CDR1 and CDR2 (MNHNS, SASEGT) derive from the germline V gene. V is shortened by 4 bases, J by 9 bases, and the region joining them spans 19 bases. Without any cell sorting, total RNA and DNA were co-extracted from approximately 22-30 mg of bulk tissue using the AllPrep DNA/RNA mini kit. Between late 2015 and early 2016, five patients in China with histopathologically diagnosed primary liver carcinoma had surgical resection. Patients had chronic HBV infection and were treatment-naive at sampling. Five spatially separated regions were sampled from each tumor: the superior, inferior, left-lateral and right-lateral poles, plus the tumor centre. Histological examination found more than 75% viable tumor cells in every tumor sample. Fresh tumor and adjacent tissue pieces were bisected; one half was stored in RNAlater at -80°C, the other sent for histology.

As for this clonotype: What this receptor recognizes is not known. Base qualities were left out, and no much larger clone turns up one base away.

Using a constant-region primer and ProtoScript II reverse transcriptase, TCRbeta-specific cDNA was reverse-transcribed from 500 to 650 ng total RNA. The TCRbeta libraries were prepared through three rounds of nested multiplex PCR following a slightly modified ARM-PCR procedure. Multiplex TRBV1-TRBV30 forward primers and a Cbeta reverse primer were used in the first two PCR rounds, each of which was run for around 10 cycles. A final 25-cycle PCR with Deep VentR polymerase added sample barcodes and Illumina adapters. Before sequencing, amplicons between 200 and 500 bp were purified from gel using a QIAquick gel extraction kit. An Illumina HiSeq 2500 was used to sequence the TCRbeta amplicons with 250-bp paired-end reads. The original pipeline was this. Reads were quality-trimmed with Trimmomatic v0.33, and paired reads were merged with FLASH v1.2.11 to recover full CDR3 sequences. V, D and J germline segments were assigned to the rearranged TCRbeta sequences by MiGEC v1.2.1b. VDJtools v1.0.0 computed clonotype statistics and Shannon-Wiener diversity indices. To cut down on sampling bias, every analysis after diversity analysis relied on just the 250 most abundant clonotypes from each sample. TCRdb trimmed public reads at Q25 via fastp, called clones via MiXCR and kept in-frame beta chains. Every entry covers one CDR3 protein and lists the most common genes and DNA from its rows. The V and J calls, along with clone size, are taken from TCRdb and not from the paper's own processing. This sample has more than 95,000 distinct CDR3 sequences in its table, and roughly four fifths of those were observed once. The ten largest clones add up to roughly a fifth of the sample.

The chain is made from TRBV6-1 and TRBJ2-7; the D gene assignment is perhaps TRBD1 or TRBD2, with each matching 6 bases. The sequencing input was liver tumor tissue from sampling region 3. Taken with the paper, the label for cell subset or site translates to: tumor region T3, left-lateral pole. The TCR comes from a man in his forties with primary liver carcinoma and hepatitis B virus infection. This receptor has the CDR3 CASSVGGNGGVQYF. The DNA sequence is given as TGTGCCAGCAGTGTCGGCGGGAACGGGGGCGTGCAGTACTTC.